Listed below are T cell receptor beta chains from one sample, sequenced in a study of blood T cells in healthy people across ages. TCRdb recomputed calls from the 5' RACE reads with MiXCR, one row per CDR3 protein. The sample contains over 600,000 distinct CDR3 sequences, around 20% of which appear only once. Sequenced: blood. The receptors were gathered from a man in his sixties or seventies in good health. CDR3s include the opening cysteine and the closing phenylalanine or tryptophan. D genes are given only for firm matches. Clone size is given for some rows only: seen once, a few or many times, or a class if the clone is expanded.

CDR3aa: CASSLRANTEAFF; CDR3nt: TGTGCCAGCAGTTTGAGGGCGAACACTGAAGCTTTCTTT; abundance: few; j_gene: TRBJ1-1; d_gene: .; v_gene: TRBV27
CDR3aa: CSARETGSINQPQHF; CDR3nt: TGCAGTGCTAGGGAGACAGGGAGTATCAATCAGCCCCAGCATTTT; abundance: few; j_gene: TRBJ1-5; d_gene: TRBD1; v_gene: TRBV20-1
CDR3aa: CAPGGATTDTQYF; CDR3nt: TGTGCCCCAGGCGGGGCTACGACAGATACGCAGTATTTT; abundance: .; j_gene: TRBJ2-3; d_gene: .; v_gene: TRBV10-3
CDR3aa: CSARDPQREETQYF; CDR3nt: TGCAGTGCTAGAGATCCGCAGCGGGAGGAGACCCAGTACTTC; abundance: few; j_gene: TRBJ2-5; d_gene: TRBD2; v_gene: TRBV20-1
CDR3aa: CASSLGDYSYEQYF; CDR3nt: TGTGCCAGCTCACTCGGGGACTACTCCTACGAGCAGTACTTC; abundance: .; j_gene: TRBJ2-7; d_gene: TRBD2; v_gene: TRBV18
CDR3aa: CASSKGTMETQYF; CDR3nt: TGTGCCAGCAGCAAAGGGACTATGGAGACCCAGTACTTC; abundance: .; j_gene: TRBJ2-5; d_gene: TRBD2; v_gene: TRBV7-2
CDR3aa: CASSDRGSGNEQFF; CDR3nt: TGTGCCAGCAGTGACAGGGGCTCTGGAAATGAGCAGTTCTTC; abundance: .; j_gene: TRBJ2-1; d_gene: .; v_gene: TRBV25-1
CDR3aa: CAISESGGHSGNTIYF; CDR3nt: TGTGCCATCAGTGAGTCTGGAGGCCACTCTGGAAACACCATATATTTT; abundance: few; j_gene: TRBJ1-3; d_gene: .; v_gene: TRBV10-3
CDR3aa: CASSPTGIGNTEAFF; CDR3nt: TGTGCCAGCAGTCCGACAGGGATTGGGAACACTGAAGCTTTCTTT; abundance: .; j_gene: TRBJ1-1; d_gene: TRBD1; v_gene: TRBV12-3/TRBV12-4
CDR3aa: CANKGGSAYEQYF; CDR3nt: TGTGCCAACAAGGGCGGGAGCGCCTACGAGCAGTACTTC; abundance: .; j_gene: TRBJ2-7; d_gene: TRBD2; v_gene: TRBV2
CDR3aa: CASSSVLDTQYF; CDR3nt: TGTGCCAGCAGTTCAGTCCTAGATACGCAGTATTTT; abundance: few; j_gene: TRBJ2-3; d_gene: .; v_gene: TRBV7-9
CDR3aa: CAISESLGNEQYF; CDR3nt: TGTGCCATCAGTGAGTCTTTAGGGAACGAGCAGTACTTC; abundance: many; j_gene: TRBJ2-7; d_gene: .; v_gene: TRBV10-3
CDR3aa: CASRQDTEAFF; CDR3nt: TGTGCCAGCCGACAGGACACTGAAGCTTTCTTT; abundance: few; j_gene: TRBJ1-1; d_gene: .; v_gene: TRBV19
CDR3aa: CSASIPGQNYGYTF; CDR3nt: TGCAGTGCTAGCATACCGGGGCAGAACTATGGCTACACCTTC; abundance: few; j_gene: TRBJ1-2; d_gene: .; v_gene: TRBV20-1
CDR3aa: CSVWTGGDEQYF; CDR3nt: TGCAGCGTCTGGACAGGGGGCGACGAGCAGTACTTC; abundance: few; j_gene: TRBJ2-7; d_gene: TRBD1; v_gene: TRBV29-1
CDR3aa: CASSRGQVARSYNEQFF; CDR3nt: TGTGCCAGCTCCCGGGGACAGGTCGCTAGGTCCTACAATGAGCAGTTCTTC; abundance: .; j_gene: TRBJ2-1; d_gene: TRBD1; v_gene: TRBV18
CDR3aa: CASSYNRLSSGNTIYF; CDR3nt: TGTGCCAGCAGTTACAACCGGCTAAGCTCTGGAAACACCATATATTTT; abundance: .; j_gene: TRBJ1-3; d_gene: .; v_gene: TRBV6-6
CDR3aa: CSALPGLSTDTQYF; CDR3nt: TGCAGTGCACTCCCCGGTTTGAGCACAGATACGCAGTATTTT; abundance: few; j_gene: TRBJ2-3; d_gene: .; v_gene: TRBV20-1
CDR3aa: CASTPPGLAGGNEQFF; CDR3nt: TGTGCCAGCACCCCACCGGGACTAGCGGGAGGAAATGAGCAGTTCTTC; abundance: .; j_gene: TRBJ2-1; d_gene: TRBD2; v_gene: TRBV6-2/TRBV6-3
CDR3aa: CSASLARDEQFF; CDR3nt: TGCAGTGCTAGTCTAGCCCGGGATGAGCAGTTCTTC; abundance: few; j_gene: TRBJ2-1; d_gene: .; v_gene: TRBV20-1
CDR3aa: CASSVGPPNEQFF; CDR3nt: TGTGCCAGCAGCGTAGGACCCCCCAATGAGCAGTTCTTC; abundance: .; j_gene: TRBJ2-1; d_gene: .; v_gene: TRBV9
CDR3aa: CSASFRGNTIYF; CDR3nt: TGCAGTGCTAGTTTCCGGGGAAACACCATATATTTT; abundance: .; j_gene: TRBJ1-3; d_gene: .; v_gene: TRBV20-1
CDR3aa: CASSLNIIMNTEAFF; CDR3nt: TGTGCCAGCAGTTTAAACATTATCATGAACACTGAAGCTTTCTTT; abundance: few; j_gene: TRBJ1-1; d_gene: .; v_gene: TRBV12-3/TRBV12-4
CDR3aa: CASSGLENRKSSYNEQFF; CDR3nt: TGTGCCAGCAGTGGCCTAGAAAACCGCAAGAGCTCCTACAATGAGCAGTTCTTC; abundance: .; j_gene: TRBJ2-1; d_gene: .; v_gene: TRBV12-3/TRBV12-4
CDR3aa: CASSSLGQGKTEAFF; CDR3nt: TGTGCCAGCAGTTCCCTCGGACAGGGAAAGACTGAAGCTTTCTTT; abundance: .; j_gene: TRBJ1-1; d_gene: TRBD1; v_gene: TRBV28
CDR3aa: CASSLDLKGGYTF; CDR3nt: TGTGCCAGCAGCTTAGATCTAAAGGGTGGCTACACCTTC; abundance: .; j_gene: TRBJ1-2; d_gene: .; v_gene: TRBV11-2
CDR3aa: CASSPSGRSGEQFF; CDR3nt: TGTGCCAGCAGTCCTAGCGGGAGGAGTGGTGAGCAGTTCTTC; abundance: few; j_gene: TRBJ2-1; d_gene: TRBD2; v_gene: TRBV28
CDR3aa: CASSMPGTDTQYF; CDR3nt: TGTGCCAGCAGTATGCCCGGGACAGATACGCAGTATTTT; abundance: .; j_gene: TRBJ2-3; d_gene: .; v_gene: TRBV28
CDR3aa: CASSLSSVGLSGANVLTF; CDR3nt: TGCGCCAGCAGCTTGTCGAGCGTAGGTTTGTCTGGGGCCAACGTCCTGACTTTC; abundance: few; j_gene: TRBJ2-6; d_gene: .; v_gene: TRBV5-1
CDR3aa: CAISSADRVETQYF; CDR3nt: TGTGCCATCAGTTCCGCGGACAGGGTAGAGACCCAGTACTTC; abundance: few; j_gene: TRBJ2-5; d_gene: TRBD1; v_gene: TRBV10-3
CDR3aa: CASSVGQANYGYTF; CDR3nt: TGTGCCAGCAGCGTAGGACAGGCGAACTATGGCTACACCTTC; abundance: .; j_gene: TRBJ1-2; d_gene: .; v_gene: TRBV9
CDR3aa: CASSPKQIQETQYF; CDR3nt: TGTGCCAGCTCACCAAAGCAGATCCAAGAGACCCAGTACTTC; abundance: .; j_gene: TRBJ2-5; d_gene: .; v_gene: TRBV18
CDR3aa: CASSRGLAGESGYEQYF; CDR3nt: TGTGCCAGCAGCCGGGGACTAGCGGGAGAATCTGGTTACGAGCAGTACTTC; abundance: .; j_gene: TRBJ2-7; d_gene: TRBD2; v_gene: TRBV7-8
CDR3aa: CASSTGQDNSPLHF; CDR3nt: TGTGCCAGTAGTACCGGACAGGATAATTCACCCCTCCACTTT; abundance: .; j_gene: TRBJ1-6; d_gene: TRBD1; v_gene: TRBV19
CDR3aa: CASSVEGGTNYEQYF; CDR3nt: TGTGCCAGCAGCGTAGAGGGTGGGACGAACTACGAGCAGTACTTC; abundance: few; j_gene: TRBJ2-7; d_gene: .; v_gene: TRBV9
CDR3aa: CASSVGQGWSEKLFF; CDR3nt: TGTGCCAGCAGCGTGGGACAGGGCTGGAGTGAAAAACTGTTTTTT; abundance: few; j_gene: TRBJ1-4; d_gene: TRBD1; v_gene: TRBV7-2
CDR3aa: CSGRVDNSPLHF; CDR3nt: TGCAGCGGACGGGTCGATAATTCACCCCTCCACTTT; abundance: few; j_gene: TRBJ1-6; d_gene: .; v_gene: TRBV29-1
CDR3aa: CASSEAQTSGGTETQYF; CDR3nt: TGTGCCAGCAGTGAAGCGCAAACTAGCGGGGGAACAGAGACCCAGTACTTC; abundance: .; j_gene: TRBJ2-5; d_gene: TRBD2; v_gene: TRBV2
CDR3aa: CASSPPLAEHNNEQFF; CDR3nt: TGTGCCAGCAGCCCTCCACTAGCGGAACACAACAATGAGCAGTTCTTC; abundance: few; j_gene: TRBJ2-1; d_gene: TRBD2; v_gene: TRBV9
CDR3aa: CASSFKLAGSPHYNEQFF; CDR3nt: TGTGCCAGCAGCTTCAAACTAGCGGGGAGCCCCCACTACAATGAGCAGTTCTTC; abundance: few; j_gene: TRBJ2-1; d_gene: TRBD2; v_gene: TRBV7-9
CDR3aa: CAISELWSGANYGYTF; CDR3nt: TGTGCCATCAGTGAGCTGTGGTCAGGAGCTAACTATGGCTACACCTTC; abundance: .; j_gene: TRBJ1-2; d_gene: .; v_gene: TRBV10-3
CDR3aa: CASRRDFGNYGYTF; CDR3nt: TGTGCCAGCAGACGGGACTTCGGGAACTATGGCTACACCTTC; abundance: few; j_gene: TRBJ1-2; d_gene: .; v_gene: TRBV2
CDR3aa: CAVGGNGQFF; CDR3nt: TGTGCCGTCGGGGGAAATGGGCAGTTCTTC; abundance: .; j_gene: TRBJ2-1; d_gene: .; v_gene: TRBV2